This T cell receptor (beta chain) was observed in a study of regulatory T cells in long-lasting Graves disease. Study-level results: Persistent Graves' cases showed lower TCR diversity than newly diagnosed cases.

Combining iRepertoire HTBI primers with Arm-PCR of CDR3 regions, the authors built TCR beta libraries. Per the authors' pipeline: The identification of 62 TRBV and some 14 TRBJ segments was made across samples. TCRdb recomputed calls from the multiplex PCR reads with MiXCR, one row per CDR3 protein. TCRdb's processing, not the authors', yielded these V and J calls. This sample has 400,000 to 500,000 distinct CDR3 sequences, with 16% found just once. This clonotype was found a few times. The antigen remains undetermined. V was cut by 7 bases and J by 7 bases, with 19 bases left in between. Germline CDR1 is SGHVS and CDR2 is FNYEAQ. CDR3 length equals 14 residues. Described time point: newly diagnosed GD, antithyroid drugs for less than 3 months. PBMCs provided the RNA from which the TCR library was made. EDTA tubes were used for drawing approximately 9 milliliters of peripheral blood. These data also featured in a second study, about T cells in Graves' hyperthyroidism and ophthalmopathy.

The sequence derives from a young woman with Graves disease. This specimen consisted of peripheral blood mononuclear cells (PBMCs), obtained at new diagnosis, from a patient treated with antithyroid drugs. The V call is TRBV7-6, the J call TRBJ2-5; D unresolved. The CDR3 protein is CASNPSGPSGTQYF. The CDR3 coding sequence is TGTGCCAGCAACCCCTCTGGACCAAGTGGGACCCAGTACTTC.